Listed below are T cell receptor beta chains from one sample, sequenced in a study of cytomegalovirus exposure and HLA in healthy donors. Here immunoSEQ multiplex PCR was the method, and the copy in TCRdb shows in-frame clones only, minus some. Found here are 200,000 or so clones, around 83% of them singletons; the top ten hold about an eighth. Sequencing was done on a sample of PBMCs. The receptors were sampled from a woman aged 25 to 39 in good health and CMV-seropositive. CDR3s include the opening cysteine and the closing phenylalanine or tryptophan. The D gene is left open where the match is weak. Clone sizes are given selectively: once, few, many, or a class where the clone is expanded.

D gene	V gene	J gene	clone size	CDR3 DNA	CDR3 protein
-	TRBV2	TRBJ2-2	-	TGTGCCAGTAAGAACACCGGGGAGCTGTTTTTT	CASKNTGELFF
TRBD1	TRBV6-1	TRBJ2-5	-	TGTGCCGCGGCAACCGGGACAGTGGGGCAAGAGACCCAGTACTTC	CAAATGTVGQETQYF
TRBD1	TRBV30	TRBJ2-7	-	TGTGCCTGGAGTGGGACAGGGTTCACCGAGCAGTACTTC	CAWSGTGFTEQYF
-	TRBV10-3	TRBJ1-2	-	TGTGCCATCAGTGAGTCCATGACAGCCTACGATGGCTACACCTTC	CAISESMTAYDGYTF
-	TRBV29-1	TRBJ1-1	-	TGCAGCGTTGTGTGGGGCGGGATGAACACTGAAGCTTTCTTT	CSVVWGGMNTEAFF
-	TRBV29-1	TRBJ2-7	-	TGCAGCTTCCTTGCCCCCGGTCCACCCTACGAGCAGTACTTC	CSFLAPGPPYEQYF
TRBD1	TRBV2	TRBJ2-2	-	TGTGCCAGCAGGGGGGACAGGGGGACCGGGGAGCTGTTTTTT	CASRGDRGTGELFF
TRBD1	TRBV7-2	TRBJ1-1	-	TGTGCCAGCAGCTCACCCCCACGGACAGGGAACACTGAAGCTTTCTTT	CASSSPPRTGNTEAFF
TRBD1	TRBV28	TRBJ1-5	once	TGTGCCAGCAAGGGGGCGAATCAGCCCCAGCATTTT	CASKGANQPQHF
TRBD1	TRBV9	TRBJ2-7	-	TGTGCCAGCAGCACTGGACAGGGAGGTTTCTACGAGCAGTACTTC	CASSTGQGGFYEQYF
-	TRBV5-1	TRBJ2-7	-	TGCGCCAGCAGCTTGGCGGGAGAGTCCTACGAGCAGTACTTC	CASSLAGESYEQYF
TRBD2	TRBV11-2	TRBJ2-1	-	TGTGCCAGCAGCCCAGGACTAGCGGGAGAGCAGTTCTTC	CASSPGLAGEQFF
TRBD2	TRBV7-7	TRBJ2-2	-	TGTGCTAGCAGCTCTTTAGCGGGAGCAACCGGGGAGCTGTTTTTT	CASSSLAGATGELFF
-	TRBV2	TRBJ1-3	-	TGTGCCAGCAGTGAGGAACAGACCCCTGGAAACACCATATATTTT	CASSEEQTPGNTIYF
TRBD1	TRBV9	TRBJ1-2	-	TGTGCCAGCAGCTTAGGGACAGGGTCTAACTATGGCTACACCTTC	CASSLGTGSNYGYTF
-	TRBV4-1	TRBJ1-2	-	TGCGCCAGCAGCCAAGGGATGGGGGCCTTCTATGGCTACACCTTC	CASSQGMGAFYGYTF
TRBD1	TRBV27	TRBJ2-1	-	TGTGCCAGCAGGACAGGGGGCAATGAGCAGTTCTTC	CASRTGGNEQFF
-	TRBV2	TRBJ2-7	-	TGTGCCAGCCGGTCTCAACGCTACGAGCAGTACTTC	CASRSQRYEQYF